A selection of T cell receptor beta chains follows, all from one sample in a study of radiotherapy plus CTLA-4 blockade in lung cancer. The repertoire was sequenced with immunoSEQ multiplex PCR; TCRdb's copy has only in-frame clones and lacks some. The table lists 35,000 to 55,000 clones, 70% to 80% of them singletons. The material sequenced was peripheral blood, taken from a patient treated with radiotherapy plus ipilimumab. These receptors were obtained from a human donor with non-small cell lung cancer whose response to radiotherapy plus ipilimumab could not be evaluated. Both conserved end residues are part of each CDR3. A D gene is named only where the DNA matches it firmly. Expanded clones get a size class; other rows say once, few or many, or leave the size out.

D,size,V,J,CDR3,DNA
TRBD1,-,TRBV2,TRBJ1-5,CASRMDRRGMQPQHF,TGTGCCAGCAGAATGGACAGGAGGGGTATGCAGCCCCAGCATTTT
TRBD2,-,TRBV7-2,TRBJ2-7,CASSLGVTSDKQYF,TGTGCCAGCAGCTTAGGGGTGACTAGCGACAAGCAGTACTTC
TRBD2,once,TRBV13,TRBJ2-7,CASSLPGGWNEQYF,TGTGCCAGCAGCCTGCCGGGGGGATGGAACGAGCAGTACTTC
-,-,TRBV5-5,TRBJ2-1,CASSFTGTPYNEQFF,TGTGCCAGCAGCTTTACCGGGACACCTTACAATGAGCAGTTCTTC
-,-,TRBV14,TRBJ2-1,CASSLDRYNEQFF,TGTGCCAGCAGCCTCGACAGATACAATGAGCAGTTCTTC
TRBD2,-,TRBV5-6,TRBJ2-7,CASSFSGGYSYEQYF,TGTGCCAGCAGCTTTAGCGGGGGATACTCCTACGAGCAGTACTTC
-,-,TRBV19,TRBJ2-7,CASSLGAPYEQYF,TGTGCCAGTAGTTTAGGGGCTCCCTACGAGCAGTACTTC
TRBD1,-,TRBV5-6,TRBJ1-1,CASSRLGDSPNTEAFF,TGTGCCAGCAGCCGACTCGGGGACAGTCCGAACACTGAAGCTTTCTTT
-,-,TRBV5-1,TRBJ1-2,CASSAQGTEGYTF,TGCGCCAGCAGCGCCCAGGGTACTGAGGGCTACACCTTC
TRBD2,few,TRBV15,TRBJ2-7,CATSPWGTNSYEQYF,TGTGCCACCAGCCCGTGGGGGACTAACTCCTACGAGCAGTACTTC
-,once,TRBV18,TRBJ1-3,CASSPPNRAVTGNTIYF,TGTGCCAGCTCACCACCGAACAGGGCAGTGACTGGAAACACCATATATTTT
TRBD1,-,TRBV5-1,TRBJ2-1,CASSRQGQLNEQFF,TGCGCCAGCAGCCGGCAGGGACAGCTCAATGAGCAGTTCTTC
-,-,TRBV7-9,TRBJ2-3,CASINPILDTQYF,TGTGCCAGCATCAATCCTATTTTAGATACGCAGTATTTT
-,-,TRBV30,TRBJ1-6,CAFTRQVLNSPLHF,TGTGCCTTTACCCGACAGGTCCTGAATTCACCCCTCCACTTT